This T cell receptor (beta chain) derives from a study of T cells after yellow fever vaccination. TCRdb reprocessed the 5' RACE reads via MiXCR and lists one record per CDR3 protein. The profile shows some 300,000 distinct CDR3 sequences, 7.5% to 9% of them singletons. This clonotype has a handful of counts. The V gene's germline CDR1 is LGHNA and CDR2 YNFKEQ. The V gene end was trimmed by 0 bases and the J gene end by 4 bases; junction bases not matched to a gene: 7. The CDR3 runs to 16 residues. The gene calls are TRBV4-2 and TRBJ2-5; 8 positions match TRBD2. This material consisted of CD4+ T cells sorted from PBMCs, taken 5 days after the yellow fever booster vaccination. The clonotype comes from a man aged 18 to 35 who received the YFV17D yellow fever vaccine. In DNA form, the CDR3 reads TGTGCCAGCAGCCAAGAGCGGATCGGGGGGGCAGAGACCCAGTACTTC. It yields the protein CASSQERIGGAETQYF.